This entry lists 29 T cell receptor beta chains sequenced from one sample in a study of neurological immune-mediated disorders (dated by TCRdb to the late 2010s). Preparation of the library involved 5' RACE. Sequencing used an Illumina HiSeq 2500. TCRdb passed the public sequencing reads through fastp at Q25 and MiXCR, retaining productive beta sequences. CDR3 protein sequences are deduplicated, and each keeps its most common genes and DNA. Within this sample are fewer than 65,000 distinct CDR3 sequences, with approximately 10% of them counted one time only. The ten largest account for about 5.4% of the sample. The specimen sequenced was PBMCs. The receptors originated from a man between 65 and 79 years old with HTLV-1-associated myelopathy (HAM/TSP).

This clonotype was counted at least ten times. CDR3: CASSRLAGGVNEQFF. DNA of the CDR3: TGTGCCAGCAGCCGCCTAGCGGGAGGGGTTAATGAGCAGTTCTTC. This chain connects TRBV7-2 to TRBJ2-1, with TRBD2 identical over 12 bases. Germline loops: CDR1 SGHTA, CDR2 FQGNSA. The V and J ends lost 5 bases and 7 bases, in that order; junction bases with no gene match: 6. This CDR3 spans 15 amino acids.

The table lists this clonotype with many counts. V is TRBV7-2 and J is TRBJ2-7; D is unresolved. V was trimmed by 4 bases and J by 6 bases, leaving 10 bases between them. The CDR3 is 12 amino acids. Looked up from germline, CDR1 is SGHTA and CDR2 is FQGNSA. Here the CDR3 DNA reads TGTGCCAGCAGCTCCCTATTCCGCGAGCAGTACTTC. Its translation: CASSSLFREQYF.

There are many counts of this clonotype. V gene TRBV20-1 combines with J gene TRBJ2-7; D is uncertain. Germline V gives CDR1 DFQATT, CDR2 SNEGSKA (reference sequence). The CDR3 contains 13 residues. V was trimmed by 2 bases and J by 3 bases, leaving 11 bases between them. CDR3 coding DNA: TGCAGTGCTAGAATGTCTACCGGCTACGAGCAGTACTTC. The encoded protein is CSARMSTGYEQYF.

This clonotype was recorded at least ten times. The V gene is TRBV20-1, the J gene TRBJ2-7; TRBD2 matches at 11 bases. The CDR3 runs to 18 residues. Germline V gene sequence: CDR1 DFQATT, CDR2 SNEGSKA (reference sequence). V was clipped by 6 bases and J by 5 bases; unmatched bases: 21. This chain's CDR3 is CSAEGELAGVLQYNEQYF. In DNA form, the CDR3 reads TGCAGTGCCGAAGGGGAACTAGCGGGAGTTCTCCAATATAACGAGCAGTACTTC.

V gene TRBV6-5 combines with J gene TRBJ1-4; D gene uncertain. The germline V and J ends were trimmed by 10 bases and 7 bases, with 19 bases remaining between them. CDR3 length: 14 residues. Germline V gives CDR1 MNHEY, CDR2 SVGAGI. The CDR3: CATGQTSRAEKLFF. For the CDR3, the DNA is TGTGCCACCGGGCAGACGTCCCGGGCTGAAAAACTGTTTTTT.

This clonotype has ten or more counts. The CDR3 nucleotides read TGTGCCAGCAGCCGAACTCAGAGTAATGGAAACACCATATATTTT. This codes for CASSRTQSNGNTIYF. The chain uses TRBV12-3 or TRBV12-4 and TRBJ1-3, with D uncertain. This CDR3 region has 15 residues. V was cut by 6 bases and J by 3 bases, with 15 bases left in between.

This clonotype was found a few times. This rearrangement joins TRBV7-3 to TRBJ2-1; possible D gene TRBD1, 5 bases. The V and J ends lost 0 bases and 9 bases respectively, with 15 bases between them. This CDR3 has 15 residues. CDR1 SGHTA and CDR2 FQGTGA come from the germline V gene. The CDR3 region has the DNA TGTGCCAGCAGCTTAACGTTCGCGGCTAGGGGTGAGCAGTTCTTC. It translates to CASSLTFAARGEQFF.

There are many counts of this clonotype. DNA for the CDR3: TGTGCCAGCAGCCGGATGGGGGCGGGTAATTCACCCCTCCACTTT. It specifies CASSRMGAGNSPLHF. The rearrangement joins TRBV2 to TRBJ1-6; D is possibly TRBD1 (6 bases). V lost 6 bases to trimming and J lost 6 bases, with 15 bases between them. The CDR3 loop spans 15 amino acids. Germline CDR1 reads SNHLY; CDR2 reads FYNNEI.

This clonotype occurred many times. The chain recombines TRBV20-1 with TRBJ2-6; 7 bases align to TRBD2. The V segment lost 1 base and the J segment 0 bases; nucleotides outside the gene matches: 18. The CDR3 length is 21 residues. Germline lookup yields CDR1 DFQATT and CDR2 SNEGSKA (reference sequence). The CDR3 DNA is TGCAGTGCTAGAGGGTTCGGGGGGTTAAATCTACCCAGCTCTGGGGCCAACGTCCTGACTTTC. It is translated as CSARGFGGLNLPSSGANVLTF.

This clonotype was recorded at least ten times. The chain combines TRBV5-5 with TRBJ1-1; D ambiguous. This CDR3 contains 14 residues. Germline V gene data show CDR1 as SGHKS and CDR2 as YYEKEE (reference sequence). V lost 2 bases, J lost 3 bases, and 11 bases lay in between. In nucleotides, the CDR3 is TGTGCCAGCAGCTTTTCCAGGACCCACACTGAAGCTTTCTTT. The encoded protein is CASSFSRTHTEAFF.

This clonotype has at least ten counts. The chain joins TRBV18 to TRBJ1-5; D is perhaps TRBD1 (5 bases). CDR3 length equals 16 residues. Trimming removed 2 bases from V and 0 bases from J, with 11 bases in between. Germline-derived CDR1 and CDR2 are KGHSH and LQKENI. CDR3 loop: CASSPLAGHSNQPQHF. DNA for the CDR3: TGTGCCAGCTCACCATTGGCAGGGCATAGCAATCAGCCCCAGCATTTT. The full variable domain, in which reference TRBV18 and TRBJ1-5 provide the parts outside the CDR3, is NAGVMQNPRHLVRRRGQEARLRCSPMKGHSHVYWYRQLPEEGLKFMVYLQKENIIDESGMPKERFSAEFPKEGPSILRIQQVVRGDSAAYFCASSPLAGHSNQPQHFGDGTRLSIL.

This clonotype was counted only a few times. The rearrangement joins TRBV6-2 or TRBV6-3 to TRBJ1-5; D gene unclear. Germline CDR1 and CDR2: MNHEY and SVGEGT. The V end lost 10 bases, the J end lost 4 bases, and 17 bases lay between the germline ends. The CDR3 length is 14 residues. The CDR3 loop reads CATTTPGLNQPQHF. In nucleotides, the CDR3 is TGTGCCACTACGACACCGGGCCTTAATCAGCCCCAGCATTTT.

This clonotype has a count of ten or more. The V call is TRBV7-6, the J call TRBJ2-2, with 7 bases lining up with TRBD2. The CDR3 is made up of 15 amino acids. Germline CDR1 and CDR2: SGHVS and FNYEAQ. Germline trimming cut 1 base from V and 5 bases from J; bases unmatched to any gene: 4. CDR3 DNA sequence: TGTGCCAGCAGCTTAGGAGGGAGGGCAACCGGGGAGCTGTTTTTT. Translating gives CASSLGGRATGELFF.

In this sample, this clonotype turned up many times. The chain joins TRBV9 to TRBJ2-2, with unresolved D. Between the trimmed V and J ends, which lost 4 bases and 6 bases, there was a span of 16 bases. The V gene's germline CDR1 is SGDLS and CDR2 YYNGEE. This CDR3 is 15 amino acids long. CDR3 sequence reads: CASSLRTHSAGELFF. CDR3 DNA sequence: TGTGCCAGCAGCCTAAGGACCCATTCTGCCGGGGAGCTGTTTTTT.

At least ten counts were recorded for this clonotype. The gene calls are TRBV29-1 and TRBJ1-2, with D possibly being TRBD1 (5 bases). The V end lost 4 bases, the J end lost 0 bases, and 18 bases lay between the germline ends. Germline CDR1 and CDR2: SQVTM and ANQGSEA. This CDR3 is 16 amino acids long. The CDR3 here is CSVGEQATLTNYGYTF. The DNA for the CDR3 is TGCAGCGTTGGTGAACAGGCGACACTTACTAACTATGGCTACACCTTC.

This clonotype was recorded many times. V and J are TRBV20-1 and TRBJ2-1; 11 nucleotides agree with TRBD2. From germline, CDR1 is DFQATT and CDR2 SNEGSKA (reference sequence). The CDR3 covers 13 residues. CDR3 protein: CTPTSGRYNEQFF. The CDR3 DNA follows: TGCACCCCCACTAGCGGGAGATACAATGAGCAGTTCTTC.

This clonotype was detected many times. The chain uses TRBV5-1 and TRBJ2-3; D is unresolved. Germline V lookup: CDR1 SGHRS, CDR2 YFSETQ. This CDR3 region has 18 residues. V lost 0 bases to trimming and J lost 0 bases, with 17 bases between them. The CDR3 DNA sequence: TGCGCCAGCAGCTTGGCGGGCCCCGGGCGTGGTAGCACAGATACGCAGTATTTT. It translates to CASSLAGPGRGSTDTQYF.

The table lists this clonotype with many counts. V usage is TRBV7-9 and J usage is TRBJ1-5; maybe TRBD1 (5 bases). The V end was cut by 1 base, the J end by 7 bases, with 14 bases between. Germline V gene data show CDR1 as SEHNR and CDR2 as FQNEAQ (reference sequence). The CDR3 is 15 amino acids. CDR3 region: CASSLGQGPGQPQHF. CDR3 nucleotides: TGTGCCAGCAGCTTAGGGCAGGGACCGGGGCAGCCCCAGCATTTT.

This clonotype was seen many times. The chain carries TRBV5-1 and TRBJ2-4; 8 bases fit TRBD1. With V trimmed by 0 bases and J by 11 bases, 10 bases remained unmatched. This CDR3 is built from 15 residues. Per the germline V gene, CDR1 is SGHRS and CDR2 is YFSETQ. The CDR3 here is CASSLESRGRLFQYF. The CDR3 region has the DNA TGCGCCAGCAGCTTGGAATCCAGGGGGCGTTTGTTTCAGTACTTC.

This clonotype was picked up many times. V usage is TRBV20-1 and J usage is TRBJ2-3; 10 nucleotides line up with TRBD1. Germline CDR1 and CDR2: DFQATT and SNEGSKA (reference sequence). V shed 4 bases, J shed 2 bases, and the junction held 6 bases outside the gene matches. CDR3 length: 15 residues. CDR3 sequence: CSAKRTGGVTDTQYF. The CDR3 DNA sequence: TGCAGTGCTAAGAGGACAGGGGGAGTCACAGATACGCAGTATTTT.

This clonotype was seen at least ten times. The CDR3 DNA reads as TGTGCCAGCAGTTTGGGGCGGGCGATAGATACGCAGTATTTT. It codes for CASSLGRAIDTQYF. The chain couples TRBV12-3 or TRBV12-4 to TRBJ2-3; D is possibly TRBD1 or TRBD2 (5 bases each). This CDR3 comprises 14 residues. Between the trimmed V and J ends, which lost 3 bases and 5 bases, there was a span of 12 bases.

This clonotype came up many times. With a much larger clone just one base away, this may be a read error. This likely comes from a read error, as the CDR3 has no conserved phenylalanine or tryptophan at its end. The chain employs TRBV20-1 and TRBJ2-5; D is ambiguous. The CDR3 covers 13 residues. V dropped 5 bases and J dropped 2 bases, with 12 bases sitting between them. Germline lookup yields CDR1 DFQATT and CDR2 SNEGSKA (reference sequence). The CDR3 reads CSAPTGIQETQYL. CDR3 nucleotides: TGCAGTGCTCCGACTGGAATACAAGAGACCCAGTACCTC.

This clonotype has a count of ten or more. V gene TRBV5-1 combines with J gene TRBJ2-1; D possibly corresponds to TRBD1 (6 bases). There are 12 residues in the CDR3. Germline CDR1 and CDR2: SGHRS and YFSETQ. The V end was cut by 6 bases, the J end by 8 bases, with 12 bases between. The CDR3 is CASTLGGDEQFF. The CDR3 DNA follows: TGCGCCAGCACCCTAGGGGGAGATGAGCAGTTCTTC.

This clonotype was counted many times. The chain employs TRBV24-1 and TRBJ2-1; 10 bases fit TRBD1. Germline V gene lookup returns CDR1 KGHDR and CDR2 SFDVKD. CDR3 size: 15 residues. The trim removed 5 bases at V and 10 bases at J, leaving 10 bases unmatched. The CDR3 sequence: CATSGLPGQGQEQFF. The DNA for the CDR3 is TGTGCCACCAGTGGTCTCCCGGGACAGGGGCAGGAGCAGTTCTTC.

This chain connects TRBV5-1 to TRBJ2-1; the D is unclear. Germline assignment: CDR1 SGHRS and CDR2 YFSETQ. Trimming removed 5 bases from V and 1 base from J, with 13 bases in between. The CDR3 runs 15 residues. The CDR3 nucleotides read TGCGCCAGCAGATCCTGGACGCCTTCCTACAATGAGCAGTTCTTC. This translates into CASRSWTPSYNEQFF.

This clonotype was seen many times. Since a much larger clone is just one base distant, this may be a read error. The rearrangement joins TRBV5-5 to TRBJ2-1; the D gene could be TRBD1 or TRBD2 (5 bases each). CDR1 and CDR2 (germline): SGHKS, YYEKEE (reference sequence). The CDR3 has 13 residues. The CDR3, as DNA: TGTGTCAGCAGCTCACCGGAGAGGGGTGAGCAGTTCTTC. This codes for CVSSSPERGEQFF.

This clonotype was seen repeatedly, ten times or more. The CDR3 bases are TGTGCCAGCAGTTACCACCTAGCGGGAGGGCCTCCAAACGAGCAGTACTTC. It specifies CASSYHLAGGPPNEQYF. The chain combines TRBV6-5 with TRBJ2-7, with 12 bases aligning to TRBD2. V shed 2 bases, J shed 5 bases, and the junction held 10 bases outside the gene matches. The CDR3 sequence is 17 residues long. Germline V lookup: CDR1 MNHEY, CDR2 SVGAGI.

The chain joins TRBV27 to TRBJ2-2; D call uncertain. V lost 10 bases to trimming and J lost 2 bases, with 17 bases between them. Per germline, CDR1 MNHEY and CDR2 SMNVEV (reference sequence). CDR3 size: 15 residues. In DNA form, the CDR3 reads TGTGCCATCGTAAGGAAAACCAGTAACACCGGGGAGCTGTTTTTT. It encodes CAIVRKTSNTGELFF.

By its share, this clonotype is medium-sized (0.01 to 0.1%). V and J are TRBV15 and TRBJ2-5; D uncertain. This CDR3 contains 13 residues. Germline V lookup: CDR1 LNHNV, CDR2 YYDKDF (reference sequence). Trimming pared 0 bases from V and 2 bases from J, leaving 4 bases between. Here the CDR3 reads CATSRDQQETQYF. CDR3 sequence (DNA): TGTGCCACCAGCAGAGATCAACAAGAGACCCAGTACTTC.